This T cell receptor (beta chain) was obtained from a study of patients and donors after allogeneic stem cell transplantation (dated by TCRdb to between 2020 and 2021). Library generation was performed with RT-PCR. The sequencing machine was a NextSeq 550. The public reads were run again by TCRdb, first through fastp at Q25 and then through MiXCR, and only productive beta chains were kept. Duplicate CDR3 protein sequences are folded into a single record with the most common DNA and genes. The sample yields approximately 150,000 distinct CDR3 sequences; 30% were counted once. The ten largest make up around 3.3% of the sample. CDR1 and CDR2, looked up from the germline V gene, are SGHVS and FNYEAQ. The CDR3 has 15 amino acids, counting the end cysteine and phenylalanine. Of the read, only the CDR3 DNA is kept; its 45 bases are in frame from base 1. V ends up 4 bases short and J 4 bases short, with an unmatched junction base count of 8.

This clonotype occurred a few times. It lacks a known antigen. The record has no base qualities; no much larger clone is one base away. The origin of this receptor is a human donor who was either an allogeneic HSCT recipient or a stem cell or donor lymphocyte infusion donor (not recorded which). It is not recorded whose cells these are; they may come from a transplant donor. This chain is built from TRBV7-6 and TRBJ2-7; 9 middle bases align to TRBD1. Input material: blood, either unsorted or a sorted T cell fraction (not recorded which). The CDR3 sequence is CASSSSGTGPYEQYF. The nucleotides are TGTGCCAGCAGCTCCTCCGGGACAGGGCCATACGAGCAGTACTTC.